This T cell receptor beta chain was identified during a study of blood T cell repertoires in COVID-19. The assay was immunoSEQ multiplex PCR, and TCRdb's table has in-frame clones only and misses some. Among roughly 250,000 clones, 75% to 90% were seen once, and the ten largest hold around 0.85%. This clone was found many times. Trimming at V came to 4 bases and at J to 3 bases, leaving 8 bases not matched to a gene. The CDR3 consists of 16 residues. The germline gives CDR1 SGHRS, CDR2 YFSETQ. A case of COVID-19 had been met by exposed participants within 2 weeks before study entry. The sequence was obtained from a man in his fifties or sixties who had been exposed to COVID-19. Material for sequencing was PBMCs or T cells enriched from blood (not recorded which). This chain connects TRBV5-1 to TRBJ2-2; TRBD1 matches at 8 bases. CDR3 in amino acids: CASSPVGQGYTGELFF. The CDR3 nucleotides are TGCGCCAGCAGCCCGGTAGGACAGGGTTACACCGGGGAGCTGTTTTTT. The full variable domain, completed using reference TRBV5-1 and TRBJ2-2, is KAGVTQTPRYLIKTRGQQVTLSCSPISGHRSVSWYQQTPGQGLQFLFEYFSETQRNKGNFPGRFSGRQFSNSRSEMNVSTLELGDSALYLCASSPVGQGYTGELFFGEGSRLTVL.